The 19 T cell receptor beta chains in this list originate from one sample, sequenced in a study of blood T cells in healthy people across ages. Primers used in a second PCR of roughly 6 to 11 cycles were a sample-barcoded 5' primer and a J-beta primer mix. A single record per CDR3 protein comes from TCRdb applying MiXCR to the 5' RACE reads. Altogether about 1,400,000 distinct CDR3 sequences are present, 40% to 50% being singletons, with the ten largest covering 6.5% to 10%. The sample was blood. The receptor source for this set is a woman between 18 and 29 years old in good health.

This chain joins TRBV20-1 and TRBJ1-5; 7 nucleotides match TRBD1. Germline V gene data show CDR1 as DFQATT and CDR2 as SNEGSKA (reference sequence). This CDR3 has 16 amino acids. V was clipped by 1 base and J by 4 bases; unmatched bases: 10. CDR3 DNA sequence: TGCAGTGCTAGAGCCCCGGACAGGCCAAGTAATCAGCCCCAGCATTTT. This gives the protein CSARAPDRPSNQPQHF.

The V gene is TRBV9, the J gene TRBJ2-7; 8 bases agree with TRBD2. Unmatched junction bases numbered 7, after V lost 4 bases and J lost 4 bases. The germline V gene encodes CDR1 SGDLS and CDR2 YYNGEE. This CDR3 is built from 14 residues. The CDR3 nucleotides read TGTGCCAGCAGCCCGGGGGGGAGAGTTTACGAGCAGTACTTC. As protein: CASSPGGRVYEQYF. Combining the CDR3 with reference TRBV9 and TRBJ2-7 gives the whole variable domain DSGVTQTPKHLITATGQRVTLRCSPRSGDLSVYWYQQSLDQGLQFLIQYYNGEERAKGNILERFSAQQFPDLHSELNLSSLELGDSALYFCASSPGGRVYEQYFGPGTRLTVT.

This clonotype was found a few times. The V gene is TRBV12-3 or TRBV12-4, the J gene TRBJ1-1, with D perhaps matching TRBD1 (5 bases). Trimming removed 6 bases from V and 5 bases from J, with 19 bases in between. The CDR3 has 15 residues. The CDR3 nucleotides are TGTGCCAGCAGCCTGGGGGGTCGGGGCGAGACTGAAGCTTTCTTT. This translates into CASSLGGRGETEAFF.

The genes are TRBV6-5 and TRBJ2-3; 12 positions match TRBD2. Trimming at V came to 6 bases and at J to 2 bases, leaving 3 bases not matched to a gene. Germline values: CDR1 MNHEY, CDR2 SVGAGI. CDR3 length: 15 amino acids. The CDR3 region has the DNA TGTGCCAGCAGACTAGCGGGAGGACCCACAGATACGCAGTATTTT. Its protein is CASRLAGGPTDTQYF.

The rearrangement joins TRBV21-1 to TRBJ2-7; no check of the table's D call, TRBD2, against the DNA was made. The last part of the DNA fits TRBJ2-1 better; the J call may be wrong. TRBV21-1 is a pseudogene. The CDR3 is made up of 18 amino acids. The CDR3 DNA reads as TGTGCCAGCACCCCAGTCGGGGGTGGACTAGCGGGAGTAGAAGAGCAGTTCTTC. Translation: CASTPVGGGLAGVEEQFF.

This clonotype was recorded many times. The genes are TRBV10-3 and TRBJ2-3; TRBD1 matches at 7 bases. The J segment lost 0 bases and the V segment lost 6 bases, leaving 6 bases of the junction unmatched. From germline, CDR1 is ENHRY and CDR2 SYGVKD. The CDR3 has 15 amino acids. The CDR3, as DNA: TGTGCCATCAGCAACAGGGGAGCTAGCACAGATACGCAGTATTTT. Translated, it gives CAISNRGASTDTQYF.

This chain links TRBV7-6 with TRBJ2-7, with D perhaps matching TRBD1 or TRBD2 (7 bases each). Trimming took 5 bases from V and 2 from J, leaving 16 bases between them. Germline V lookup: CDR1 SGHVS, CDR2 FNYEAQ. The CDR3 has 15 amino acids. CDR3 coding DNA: TGTGCCAGCAGCCCAGGGGGGGGCCCAGCCTACGAGCAGTACTTC. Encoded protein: CASSPGGGPAYEQYF.

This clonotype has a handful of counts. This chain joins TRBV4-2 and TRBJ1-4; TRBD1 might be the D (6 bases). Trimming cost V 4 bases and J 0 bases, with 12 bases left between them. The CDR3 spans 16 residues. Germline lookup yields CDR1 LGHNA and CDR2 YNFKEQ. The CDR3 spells CASSRWGLATNEKLFF. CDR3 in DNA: TGTGCCAGCAGCCGTTGGGGGCTTGCAACTAATGAAAAACTGTTTTTT.

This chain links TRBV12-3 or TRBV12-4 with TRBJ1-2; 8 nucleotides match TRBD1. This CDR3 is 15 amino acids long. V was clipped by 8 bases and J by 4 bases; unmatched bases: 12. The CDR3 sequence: CASVGTGSPPYGYTF. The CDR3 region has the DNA TGTGCCAGCGTAGGGACAGGCAGCCCACCCTATGGCTACACCTTC.

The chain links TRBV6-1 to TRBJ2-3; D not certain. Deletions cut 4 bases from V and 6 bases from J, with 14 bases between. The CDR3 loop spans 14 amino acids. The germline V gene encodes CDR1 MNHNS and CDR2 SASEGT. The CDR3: CASSVTPLWDTQYF. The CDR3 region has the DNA TGTGCCAGCAGTGTTACCCCTTTATGGGATACGCAGTATTTT.

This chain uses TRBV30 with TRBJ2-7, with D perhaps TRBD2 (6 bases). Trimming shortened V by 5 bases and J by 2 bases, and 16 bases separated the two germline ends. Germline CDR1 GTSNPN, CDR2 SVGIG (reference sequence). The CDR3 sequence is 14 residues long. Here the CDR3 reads CAWERELLAYEQYF. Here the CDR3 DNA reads TGTGCCTGGGAACGGGAGCTGCTTGCCTACGAGCAGTACTTC.

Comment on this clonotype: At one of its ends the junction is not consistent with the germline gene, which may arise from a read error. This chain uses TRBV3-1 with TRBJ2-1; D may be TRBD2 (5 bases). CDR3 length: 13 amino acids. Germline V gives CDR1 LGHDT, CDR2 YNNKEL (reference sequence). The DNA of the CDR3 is TGTGCCAGCGGCCAAGAGGTGAGGGATGAGCAGTTCTTC. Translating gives CASGQEVRDEQFF.

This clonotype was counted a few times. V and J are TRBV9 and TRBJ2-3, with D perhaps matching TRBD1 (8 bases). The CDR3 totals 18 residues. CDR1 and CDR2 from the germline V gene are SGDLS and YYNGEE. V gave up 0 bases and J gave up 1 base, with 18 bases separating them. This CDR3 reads CASSVGQGQRGRTDTQYF. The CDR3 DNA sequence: TGTGCCAGCAGCGTAGGACAGGGGCAGCGGGGACGCACAGATACGCAGTATTTT.

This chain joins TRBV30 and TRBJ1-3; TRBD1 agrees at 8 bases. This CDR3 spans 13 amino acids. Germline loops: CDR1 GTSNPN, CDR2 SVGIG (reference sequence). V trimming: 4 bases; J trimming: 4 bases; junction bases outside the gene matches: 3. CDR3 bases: TGTGCCTGGACAGGGGGCAGAGGAAACACCATATATTTT. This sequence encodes CAWTGGRGNTIYF.

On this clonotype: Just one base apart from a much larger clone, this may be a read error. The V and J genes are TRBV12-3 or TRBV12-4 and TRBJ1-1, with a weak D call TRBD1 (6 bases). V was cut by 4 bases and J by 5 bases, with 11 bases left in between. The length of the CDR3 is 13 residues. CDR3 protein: CASSCSGETEAFF. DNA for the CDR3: TGTGCCAGCAGTTGCTCAGGGGAAACTGAAGCTTTCTTT.

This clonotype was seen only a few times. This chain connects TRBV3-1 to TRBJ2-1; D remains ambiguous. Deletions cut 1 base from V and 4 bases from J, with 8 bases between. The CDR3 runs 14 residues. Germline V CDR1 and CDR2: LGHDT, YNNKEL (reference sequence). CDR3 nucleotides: TGTGCCAGCAGCCAAGTCGGTGGATACAATGAGCAGTTCTTC. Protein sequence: CASSQVGGYNEQFF.

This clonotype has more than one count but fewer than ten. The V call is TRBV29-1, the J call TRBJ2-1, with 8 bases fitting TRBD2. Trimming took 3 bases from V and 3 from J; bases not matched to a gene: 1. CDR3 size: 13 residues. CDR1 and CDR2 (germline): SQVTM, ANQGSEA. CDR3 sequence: CSVDGGVYNEQFF. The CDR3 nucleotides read TGCAGCGTTGACGGGGGGGTCTACAATGAGCAGTTCTTC.

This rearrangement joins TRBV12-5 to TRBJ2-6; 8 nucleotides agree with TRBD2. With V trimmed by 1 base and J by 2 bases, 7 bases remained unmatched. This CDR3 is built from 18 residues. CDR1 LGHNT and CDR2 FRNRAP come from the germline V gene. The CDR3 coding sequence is TGTGCTAGTGGTTTGGGATTAGCGGGACCAGCTGGGGCCAACGTCCTGACTTTC. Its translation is CASGLGLAGPAGANVLTF.

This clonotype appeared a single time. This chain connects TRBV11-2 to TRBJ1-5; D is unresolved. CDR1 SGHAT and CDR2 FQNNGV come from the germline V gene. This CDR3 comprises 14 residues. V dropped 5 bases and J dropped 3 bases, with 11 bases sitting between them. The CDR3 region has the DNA TGTGCCAGCAGCCCCCCTGGGTACAATCAGCCCCAGCATTTT. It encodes CASSPPGYNQPQHF.